Below, 5 T cell receptor beta chains from the same sample are listed, as sequenced in a study of blood T cells in healthy people across ages. A second roughly 7 to 12 cycle PCR used barcoded and J-beta primers. TCRdb passed the 5' RACE reads through MiXCR, listing each CDR3 protein once. The sample records approximately 780,000 distinct CDR3 sequences, roughly 26% being singletons. These same data were also listed under a study on T cells of mothers and their children.

Sequencing was performed on blood. Source of these receptors: a boy under 18 in good health.

The V call is TRBV15, the J call TRBJ2-5, with D unresolved. Germline V gene data show CDR1 as LNHNV and CDR2 as YYDKDF (reference sequence). Trimming shortened V by 0 bases and J by 2 bases, and 7 bases separated the two germline ends. The CDR3 runs to 14 residues. The CDR3 sequence: CATSREWGQETQYF. The DNA for the CDR3 is TGTGCCACCAGCAGAGAATGGGGACAAGAGACCCAGTACTTC.

The rearrangement uses TRBV2 and TRBJ1-4, with D perhaps matching TRBD1 (5 bases). Trimming took 6 bases from V and 0 from J, leaving 23 bases between them. Germline CDR1 and CDR2: SNHLY and FYNNEI. The CDR3 sequence is 19 residues long. The DNA for the CDR3 is TGTGCCAGCAGCCCTTTCAAGAGGGCAGGGACGGCAACTAATGAAAAACTGTTTTTT. As protein: CASSPFKRAGTATNEKLFF.

This clonotype was observed a handful of times. The V call is TRBV29-1, the J call TRBJ2-3; TRBD1 matches 7 bases. V dropped 5 bases and J dropped 6; count of bases not matched to a gene: 8. This CDR3 comprises 13 residues. Germline CDR1 is SQVTM and CDR2 is ANQGSEA. The CDR3 nucleotides are TGCAGCGTTACCGGGACAGAGGGCGATACGCAGTATTTT. Translation: CSVTGTEGDTQYF.

This chain connects TRBV7-9 to TRBJ2-4; tentatively, D is TRBD1 (6 bases). The V gene's germline CDR1 is SEHNR and CDR2 FQNEAQ (reference sequence). The CDR3 totals 14 residues. Trimming shortened V by 4 bases and J by 8 bases, and 15 bases separated the two germline ends. The CDR3 loop reads CASSSQGKLDIQYF. The CDR3 bases are TGTGCCAGCAGCTCGCAGGGGAAGCTGGACATTCAGTACTTC.

The CDR3 loop reads CASGPGQGVEDTEAFF. As DNA, the CDR3 is TGTGCTAGTGGTCCGGGACAGGGGGTGGAGGACACTGAAGCTTTCTTT. The chain recombines TRBV12-5 with TRBJ1-1; 11 bases fit TRBD1. The length of the CDR3 is 16 residues. J lost 3 bases, V lost 5 bases, and 8 bases had no gene match. Germline loops: CDR1 LGHNT, CDR2 FRNRAP.